These T cell receptor beta chains were read from a single sample in a study of PD-1 blockade in classical Hodgkin lymphoma. Assay used: immunoSEQ multiplex PCR; TCRdb lists only in-frame clones, some missing. The table lists about 110,000 clones, roughly nine tenths of them singletons. Sample: peripheral blood mononuclear cells (PBMCs), taken before the fourth cycle of nivolumab. The receptors were gathered from a human donor with classical Hodgkin lymphoma. Both conserved end residues are part of each CDR3. A D gene is named only where the DNA matches it firmly.

j_call	v_call	d_call	cdr3_aa	cdr3_nt
TRBJ1-5	TRBV11-2	.	CASSFNRGQPQHF	TGTGCCAGCAGCTTCAATAGAGGCCAGCCCCAGCATTTT
TRBJ2-2	TRBV27	TRBD2	CASSLRGLAGFDTGELFF	TGTGCCAGCAGCCTAAGGGGGCTAGCGGGATTTGACACCGGGGAGCTGTTTTTT
TRBJ2-1	TRBV11-2	TRBD2	CASSSRLAGYNEQFF	TGTGCCAGCAGCTCTAGACTAGCAGGTTACAATGAGCAGTTCTTC
TRBJ1-5	TRBV5-5	.	CASSLRDGNQPQHF	TGTGCCAGCAGCTTGCGGGACGGCAATCAGCCCCAGCATTTT
TRBJ2-7	TRBV28	.	CASSLQGPYEQYF	TGTGCCAGCAGTCTCCAGGGTCCCTACGAGCAGTACTTC
TRBJ2-7	TRBV6-5	TRBD2	CASSLVPAGEGEQYF	TGTGCCAGCAGCCTCGTGCCAGCGGGAGAGGGGGAGCAGTACTTC
TRBJ1-4	TRBV5-1	TRBD1	CASSLAAGGVEKLFF	TGCGCCAGCAGCTTGGCTGCAGGGGGCGTCGAAAAACTGTTTTTT
TRBJ1-2	TRBV5-6	TRBD1	CASSAWDRALLVGYGYTF	TGTGCCAGCAGCGCCTGGGACAGGGCCCTTTTAGTGGGCTATGGCTACACCTTC
TRBJ2-1	TRBV11-2	.	CASSLGGGGGAGEQFF	TGTGCCAGCAGCTTAGGCGGAGGTGGTGGGGCGGGTGAGCAGTTCTTC
TRBJ1-5	TRBV2	.	CASSTSLDYQPQHF	TGTGCCAGCAGTACCTCCTTAGATTATCAGCCACAGCATTTT
TRBJ2-5	TRBV19	TRBD2	CASSRLAGPRDF	TGTGCCAGTAGTAGGCTAGCGGGTCCCCGGGACTTC
TRBJ2-7	TRBV27	TRBD1	CASRPSLPGQGLYEQYF	TGTGCCAGCAGGCCCTCTTTACCGGGACAGGGATTATACGAGCAGTACTTC
TRBJ1-5	TRBV29-1	TRBD1	CSVETGGNQPQHF	TGCAGCGTGGAAACAGGGGGCAATCAGCCCCAGCATTTT
TRBJ1-5	TRBV4-1	.	CASSQDAVGNQPQHF	TGCGCCAGCAGCCAAGATGCGGTCGGCAATCAGCCCCAGCATTTT